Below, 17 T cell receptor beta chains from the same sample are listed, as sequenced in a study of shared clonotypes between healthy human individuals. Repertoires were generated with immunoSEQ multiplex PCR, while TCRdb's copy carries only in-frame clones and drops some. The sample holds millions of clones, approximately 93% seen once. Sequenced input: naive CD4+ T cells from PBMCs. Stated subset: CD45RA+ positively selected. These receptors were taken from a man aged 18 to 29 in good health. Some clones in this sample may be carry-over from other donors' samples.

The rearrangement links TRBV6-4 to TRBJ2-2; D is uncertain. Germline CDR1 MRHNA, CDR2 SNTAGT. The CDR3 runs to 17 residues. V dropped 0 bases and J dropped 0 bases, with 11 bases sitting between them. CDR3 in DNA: TGTGCCAGCAGTGACTCCCGGGTGACGGCGAACACCGGGGAGCTGTTTTTT. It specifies CASSDSRVTANTGELFF.

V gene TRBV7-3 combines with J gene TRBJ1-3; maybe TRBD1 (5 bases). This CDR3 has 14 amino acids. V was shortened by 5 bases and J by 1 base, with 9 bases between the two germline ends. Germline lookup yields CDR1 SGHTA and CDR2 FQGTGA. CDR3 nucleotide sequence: TGTGCCAGCAGCCCGGACATTTCTGGAAACACCATATATTTT. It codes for CASSPDISGNTIYF.

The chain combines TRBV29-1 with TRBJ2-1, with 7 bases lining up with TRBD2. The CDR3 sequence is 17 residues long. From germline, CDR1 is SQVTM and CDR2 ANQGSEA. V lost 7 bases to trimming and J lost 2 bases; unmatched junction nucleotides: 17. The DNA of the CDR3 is TGCAGCGCTCGATTAATACGGACTAGAGGGCCCTACAATGAGCAGTTCTTC. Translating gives CSARLIRTRGPYNEQFF.

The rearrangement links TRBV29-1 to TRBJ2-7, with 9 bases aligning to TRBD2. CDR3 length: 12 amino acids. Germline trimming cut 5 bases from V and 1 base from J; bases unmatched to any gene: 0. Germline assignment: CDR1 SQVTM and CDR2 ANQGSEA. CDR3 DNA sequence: TGCAGCGTTACTAGCGGGTCCTACGAGCAGTACTTC. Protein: CSVTSGSYEQYF.

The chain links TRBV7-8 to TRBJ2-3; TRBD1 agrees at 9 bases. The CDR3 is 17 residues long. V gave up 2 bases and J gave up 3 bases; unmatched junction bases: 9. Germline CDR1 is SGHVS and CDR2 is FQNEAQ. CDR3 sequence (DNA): TGTGCCAGCAGCTTAAGTTTTTGGACAGGGGTAACAGATACGCAGTATTTT. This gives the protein CASSLSFWTGVTDTQYF.

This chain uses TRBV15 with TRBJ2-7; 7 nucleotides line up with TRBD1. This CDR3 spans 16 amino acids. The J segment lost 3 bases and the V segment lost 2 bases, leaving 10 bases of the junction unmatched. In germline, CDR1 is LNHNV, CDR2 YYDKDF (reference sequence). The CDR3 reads CATSRWPSGQRYEQYF. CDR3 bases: TGTGCCACCAGCAGATGGCCCTCGGGACAGCGCTACGAGCAGTACTTC.

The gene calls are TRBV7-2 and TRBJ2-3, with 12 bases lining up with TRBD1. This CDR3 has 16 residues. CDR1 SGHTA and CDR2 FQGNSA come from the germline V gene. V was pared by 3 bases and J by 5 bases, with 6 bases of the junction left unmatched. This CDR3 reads CASSLGDRGREDTQYF. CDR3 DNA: TGTGCCAGCAGCTTGGGGGACAGGGGGCGAGAAGATACGCAGTATTTT.

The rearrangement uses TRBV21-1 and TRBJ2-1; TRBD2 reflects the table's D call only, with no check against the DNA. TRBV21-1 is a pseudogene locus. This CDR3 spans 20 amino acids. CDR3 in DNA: TGTGCCAGCAGCAAGGGTCCCGGGACTAGCGGGAGGGCCTTCTACAATGAGCAGTTCTTC. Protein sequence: CASSKGPGTSGRAFYNEQFF.

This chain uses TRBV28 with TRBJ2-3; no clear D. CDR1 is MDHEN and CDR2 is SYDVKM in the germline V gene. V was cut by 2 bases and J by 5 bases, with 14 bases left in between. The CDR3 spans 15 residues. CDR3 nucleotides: TGTGCCAGCAGTTTAAGGGTAGGAAGTGTAGATACGCAGTATTTT. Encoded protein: CASSLRVGSVDTQYF.

In DNA, the CDR3 is TGTGCCAGCAGGGCGGGGGAGTATAGCAATCAGCCCCAGCATTTT. It is translated as CASRAGEYSNQPQHF. This chain links TRBV2 with TRBJ1-5; weak D call: TRBD1 (5 bases). Germline V lookup: CDR1 SNHLY, CDR2 FYNNEI. V lost 6 bases to trimming and J lost 0 bases, with 12 bases between them. This CDR3 is built from 15 residues.

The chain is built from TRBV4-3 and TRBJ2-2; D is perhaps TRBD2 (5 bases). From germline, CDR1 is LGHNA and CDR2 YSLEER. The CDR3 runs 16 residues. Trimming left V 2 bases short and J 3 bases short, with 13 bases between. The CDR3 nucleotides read TGCGCCAGCAGCCAATGGTCTGGGCGGGACACCGGGGAGCTGTTTTTT. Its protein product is CASSQWSGRDTGELFF.

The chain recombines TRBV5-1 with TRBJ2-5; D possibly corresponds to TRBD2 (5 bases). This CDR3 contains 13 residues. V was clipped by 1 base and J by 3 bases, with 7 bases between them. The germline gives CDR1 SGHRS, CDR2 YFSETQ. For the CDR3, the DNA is TGCGCCAGCAGCTTGTACGGGAAAGAGACCCAGTACTTC. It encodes CASSLYGKETQYF.

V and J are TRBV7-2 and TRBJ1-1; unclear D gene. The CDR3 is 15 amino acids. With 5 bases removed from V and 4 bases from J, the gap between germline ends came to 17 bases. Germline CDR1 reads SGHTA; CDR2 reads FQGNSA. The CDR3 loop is CASSPRTALITEAFF. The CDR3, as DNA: TGTGCCAGCAGCCCGAGGACCGCTTTGATCACTGAAGCTTTCTTT.

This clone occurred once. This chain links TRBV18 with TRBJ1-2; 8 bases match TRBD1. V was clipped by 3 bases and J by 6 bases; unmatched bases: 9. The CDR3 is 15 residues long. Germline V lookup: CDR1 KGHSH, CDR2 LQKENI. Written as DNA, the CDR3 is TGTGCCAGCTCACCCTTAGGACAGGGCAATGATGGCTACACCTTC. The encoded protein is CASSPLGQGNDGYTF.

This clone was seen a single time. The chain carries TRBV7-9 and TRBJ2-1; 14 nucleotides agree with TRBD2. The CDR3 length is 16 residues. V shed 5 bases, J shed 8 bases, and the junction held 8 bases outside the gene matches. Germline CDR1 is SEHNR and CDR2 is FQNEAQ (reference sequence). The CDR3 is CASSPRTSGRYDEQFF. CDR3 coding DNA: TGTGCCAGCAGCCCCCGGACTAGCGGGAGGTACGATGAGCAGTTCTTC.

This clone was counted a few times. CDR3 DNA sequence: TGTGCCAGCAGTTGGGGGGTGAACACTGAAGCTTTCTTT. This translates into CASSWGVNTEAFF. The genes are TRBV25-1 and TRBJ1-1; possible D gene TRBD1, 5 bases. Trimming shortened V by 5 bases and J by 0 bases, and 7 bases separated the two germline ends. The CDR3 spans 13 residues. Germline assignment: CDR1 MGHDK and CDR2 SYGVNS.

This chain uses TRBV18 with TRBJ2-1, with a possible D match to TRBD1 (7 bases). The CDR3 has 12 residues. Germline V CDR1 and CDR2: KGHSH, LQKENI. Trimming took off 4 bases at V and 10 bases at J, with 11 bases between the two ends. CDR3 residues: CASSLQGGEQFF. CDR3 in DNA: TGTGCCAGCTCACTGCAGGGGGGCGAGCAGTTCTTC.